This T cell receptor (beta chain) was obtained from a study of T cells in women clearing cervical HPV infection. Turning to the study itself: Cases: HPV16-related CIN3 or worse on histology, a couple of invasive cancers. Controls gave blood once infection was undetectable; cases at lesion identification.

Assay: immunoSEQ multiplex PCR; the TCRdb copy retains only in-frame clones and omits some. The sample data list around 40,000 clones. The CDR3 totals 14 residues. Germline CDR1 SEHNR, CDR2 FQNEAQ (reference sequence). As to this clone: The read terminates 3 residues before the CDR3 end, so the remaining end is supplied by the germline J gene.

Specimen: blood buffy coat. The sequence came from a woman aged 18-69 years with a cervical HPV16 infection that either progressed to CIN3+ or cleared (not recorded which). This chain uses TRBV7-9 with TRBJ2-4; D may be TRBD2 (6 bases). CDR3 DNA (partial): TGTGCCAGCTCCCCCGCGGGGTCCCTTCTCGGT. Protein product: CASSPAGSLLG. The full CDR3 protein is CASSPAGSLLGQYF.